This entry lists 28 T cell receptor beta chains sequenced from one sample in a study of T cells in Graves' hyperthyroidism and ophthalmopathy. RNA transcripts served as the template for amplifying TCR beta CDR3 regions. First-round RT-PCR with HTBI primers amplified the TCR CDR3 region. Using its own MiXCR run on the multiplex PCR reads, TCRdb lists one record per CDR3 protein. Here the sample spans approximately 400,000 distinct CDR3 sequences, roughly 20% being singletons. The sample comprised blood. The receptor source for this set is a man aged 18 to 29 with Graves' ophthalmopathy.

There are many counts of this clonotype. CDR3 loop: CASSEGRSGDNEQFF. The CDR3 DNA sequence: TGTGCCAGCAGTGAGGGAAGGTCGGGGGACAATGAGCAGTTCTTC. This chain links TRBV2 with TRBJ2-1, with D maybe TRBD2 (6 bases). Germline loops: CDR1 SNHLY, CDR2 FYNNEI. The CDR3 is 15 amino acids. The V gene lost 3 bases and the J gene lost 5 bases, with 14 bases spanning the gap.

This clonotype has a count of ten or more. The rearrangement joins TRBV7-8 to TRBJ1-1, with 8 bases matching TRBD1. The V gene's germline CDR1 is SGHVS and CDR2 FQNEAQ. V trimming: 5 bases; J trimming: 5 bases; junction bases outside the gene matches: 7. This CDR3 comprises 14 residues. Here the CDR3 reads CASSPNRGWTEAFF. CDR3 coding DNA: TGTGCCAGCAGCCCGAACAGGGGGTGGACTGAAGCTTTCTTT.

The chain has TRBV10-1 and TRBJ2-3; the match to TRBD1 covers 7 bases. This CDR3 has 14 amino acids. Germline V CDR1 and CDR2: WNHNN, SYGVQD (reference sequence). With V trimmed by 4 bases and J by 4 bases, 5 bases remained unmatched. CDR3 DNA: TGCGCCAGCAGTGGGGACAGACGCGCAGATACGCAGTATTTT. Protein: CASSGDRRADTQYF.

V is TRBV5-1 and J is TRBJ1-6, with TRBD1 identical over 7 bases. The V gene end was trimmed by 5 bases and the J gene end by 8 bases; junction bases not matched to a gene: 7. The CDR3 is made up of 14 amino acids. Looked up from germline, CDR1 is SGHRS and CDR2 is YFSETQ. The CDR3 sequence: CASSVQGIDSPLHF. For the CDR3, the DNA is TGCGCCAGCAGTGTACAGGGGATTGATTCACCCCTCCACTTT.

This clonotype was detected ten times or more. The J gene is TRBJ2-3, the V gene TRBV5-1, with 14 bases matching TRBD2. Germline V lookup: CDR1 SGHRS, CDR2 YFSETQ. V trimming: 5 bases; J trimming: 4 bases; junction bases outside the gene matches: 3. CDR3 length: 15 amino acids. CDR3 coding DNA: TGCGCCAGCAGACCGGGACTAGCGGGGGCAGATACGCAGTATTTT. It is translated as CASRPGLAGADTQYF.

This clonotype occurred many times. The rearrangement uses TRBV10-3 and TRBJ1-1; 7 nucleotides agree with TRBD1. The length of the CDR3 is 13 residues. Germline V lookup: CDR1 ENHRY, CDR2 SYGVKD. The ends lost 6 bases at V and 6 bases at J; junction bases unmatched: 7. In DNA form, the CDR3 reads TGTGCCATCAGCATCGACAGGGAAGCTGAAGCTTTCTTT. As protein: CAISIDREAEAFF.

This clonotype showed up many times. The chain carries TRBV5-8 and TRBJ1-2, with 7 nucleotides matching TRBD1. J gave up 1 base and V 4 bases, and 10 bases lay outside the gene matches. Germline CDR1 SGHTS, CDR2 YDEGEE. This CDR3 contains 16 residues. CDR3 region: CASSQVAGGSNYGYTF. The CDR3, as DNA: TGTGCCAGCAGCCAAGTTGCAGGGGGAAGTAACTATGGCTACACCTTC.

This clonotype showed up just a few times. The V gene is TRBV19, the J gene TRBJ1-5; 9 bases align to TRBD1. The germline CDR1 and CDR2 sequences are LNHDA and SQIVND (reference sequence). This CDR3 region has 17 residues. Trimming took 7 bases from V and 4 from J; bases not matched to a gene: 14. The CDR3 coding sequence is TGTGCCAGTACCCACTTCACCCGACAGGGGGTAAATCAGCCCCAGCATTTT. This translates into CASTHFTRQGVNQPQHF.

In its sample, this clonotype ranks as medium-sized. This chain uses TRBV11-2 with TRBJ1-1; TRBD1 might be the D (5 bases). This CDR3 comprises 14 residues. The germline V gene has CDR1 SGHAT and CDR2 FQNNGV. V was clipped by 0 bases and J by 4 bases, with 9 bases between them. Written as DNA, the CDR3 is TGTGCCAGCAGCTTAGAGGGGGTAGGCACTGAAGCTTTCTTT. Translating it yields CASSLEGVGTEAFF.

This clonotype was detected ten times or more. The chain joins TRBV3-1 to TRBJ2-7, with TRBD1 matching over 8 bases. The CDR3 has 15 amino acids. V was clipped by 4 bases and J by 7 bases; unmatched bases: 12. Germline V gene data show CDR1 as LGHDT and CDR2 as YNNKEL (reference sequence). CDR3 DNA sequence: TGTGCCAGCAGCCGCCGGGGGCAGGGGGCTGGAGAGCAGTACTTC. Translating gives CASSRRGQGAGEQYF.

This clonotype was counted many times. DNA of the CDR3: TGTGCCAGCAGTGCGACAGGGGCCTACGAGCAGTACTTC. Its protein is CASSATGAYEQYF. The V call is TRBV28, the J call TRBJ2-7; 8 nucleotides match TRBD1. The CDR3 consists of 13 residues. In germline, CDR1 is MDHEN, CDR2 SYDVKM. V shed 5 bases, J shed 2 bases, and the junction held 2 bases outside the gene matches.

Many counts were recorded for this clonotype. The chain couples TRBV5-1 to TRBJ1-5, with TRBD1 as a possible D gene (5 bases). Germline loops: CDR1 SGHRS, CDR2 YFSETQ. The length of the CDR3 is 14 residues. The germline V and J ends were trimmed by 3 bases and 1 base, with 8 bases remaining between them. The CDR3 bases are TGCGCCAGCAGCTGGGACTCCAGCAATCAGCCCCAGCATTTT. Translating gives CASSWDSSNQPQHF.

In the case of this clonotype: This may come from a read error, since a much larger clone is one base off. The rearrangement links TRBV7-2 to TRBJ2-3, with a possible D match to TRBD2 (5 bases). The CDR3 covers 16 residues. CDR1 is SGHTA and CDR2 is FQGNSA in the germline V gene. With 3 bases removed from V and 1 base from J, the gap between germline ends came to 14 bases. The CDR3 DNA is TGTGCCAGCAGCTTCCAGGTCAACGGGGGCACAGATACGCAGTATTTT. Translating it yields CASSFQVNGGTDTQYF.

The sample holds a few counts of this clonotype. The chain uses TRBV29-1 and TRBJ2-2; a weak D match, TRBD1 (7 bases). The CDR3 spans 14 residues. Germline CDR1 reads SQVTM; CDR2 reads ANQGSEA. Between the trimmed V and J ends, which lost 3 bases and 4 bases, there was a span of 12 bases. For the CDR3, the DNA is TGCAGCGTTGAGGGGCAGGGGGGCACCGGGGAGCTGTTTTTT. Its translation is CSVEGQGGTGELFF.

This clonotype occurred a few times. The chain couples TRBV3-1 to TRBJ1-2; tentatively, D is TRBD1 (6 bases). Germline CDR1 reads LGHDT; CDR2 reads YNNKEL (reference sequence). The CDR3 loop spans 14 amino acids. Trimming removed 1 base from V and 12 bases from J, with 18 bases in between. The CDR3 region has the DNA TGTGCCAGCAGCCAAGCCGGCCTTTGGGGGCCCCACACCTTC. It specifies CASSQAGLWGPHTF.

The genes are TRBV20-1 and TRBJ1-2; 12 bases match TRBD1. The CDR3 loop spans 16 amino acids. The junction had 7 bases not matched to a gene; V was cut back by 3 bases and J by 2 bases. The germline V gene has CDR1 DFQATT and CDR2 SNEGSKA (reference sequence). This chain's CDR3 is CSASPWGQGANYGYTF. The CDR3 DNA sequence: TGCAGTGCTAGCCCTTGGGGACAGGGGGCCAACTATGGCTACACCTTC.

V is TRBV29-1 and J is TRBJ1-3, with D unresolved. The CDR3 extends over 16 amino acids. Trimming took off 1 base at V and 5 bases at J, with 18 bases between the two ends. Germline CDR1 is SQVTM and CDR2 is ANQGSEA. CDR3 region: CSVEGVLEGDRNTIYF. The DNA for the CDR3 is TGCAGCGTTGAAGGGGTGCTTGAGGGAGACCGAAACACCATATATTTT.

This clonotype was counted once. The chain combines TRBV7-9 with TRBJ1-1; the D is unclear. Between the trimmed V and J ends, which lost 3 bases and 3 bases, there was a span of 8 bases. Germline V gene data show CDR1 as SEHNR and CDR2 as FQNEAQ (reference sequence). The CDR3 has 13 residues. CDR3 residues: CASSFVKDTEAFF. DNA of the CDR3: TGTGCCAGCAGCTTTGTGAAGGACACTGAAGCTTTCTTT.

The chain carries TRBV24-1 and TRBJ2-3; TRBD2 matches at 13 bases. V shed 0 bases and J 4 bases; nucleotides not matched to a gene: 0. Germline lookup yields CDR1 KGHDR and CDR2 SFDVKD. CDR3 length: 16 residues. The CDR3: CATSDLTSGGADTQYF. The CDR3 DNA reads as TGTGCCACCAGTGATTTGACTAGCGGGGGGGCAGATACGCAGTATTTT.

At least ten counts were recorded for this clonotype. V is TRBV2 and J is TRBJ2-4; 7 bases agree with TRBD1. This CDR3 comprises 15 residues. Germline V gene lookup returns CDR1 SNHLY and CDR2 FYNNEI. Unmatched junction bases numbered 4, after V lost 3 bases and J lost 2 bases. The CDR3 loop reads CASSDRGPPKNIQYF. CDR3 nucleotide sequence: TGTGCCAGCAGTGATAGGGGGCCCCCCAAAAACATTCAGTACTTC.

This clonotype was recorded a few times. The DNA for the CDR3 is TGTGCCACAGGGACAGACCAAGAGACCCAGTACTTC. It encodes CATGTDQETQYF. The gene calls are TRBV24-1 and TRBJ2-5; 7 positions match TRBD1. There are 12 residues in the CDR3. CDR1 and CDR2 (germline): KGHDR, SFDVKD. The trim removed 10 bases at V and 0 bases at J, leaving 1 base unmatched.

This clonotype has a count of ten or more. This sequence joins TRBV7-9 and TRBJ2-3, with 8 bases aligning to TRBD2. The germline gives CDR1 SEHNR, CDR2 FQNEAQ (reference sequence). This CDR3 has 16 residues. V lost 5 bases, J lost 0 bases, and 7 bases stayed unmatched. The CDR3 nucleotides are TGTGCCAGCAGCCCGCTTAGCGGGGAGAGCACAGATACGCAGTATTTT. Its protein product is CASSPLSGESTDTQYF.

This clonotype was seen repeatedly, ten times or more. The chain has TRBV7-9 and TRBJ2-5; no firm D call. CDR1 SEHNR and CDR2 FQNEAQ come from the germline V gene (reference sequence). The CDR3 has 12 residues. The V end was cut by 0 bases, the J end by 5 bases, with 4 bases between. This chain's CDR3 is CASSLAVETQYF. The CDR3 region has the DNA TGTGCCAGCAGCTTAGCGGTGGAGACCCAGTACTTC. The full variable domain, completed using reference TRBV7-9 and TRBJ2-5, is DTGVSQNPRHKITKRGQNVTFRCDPISEHNRLYWYRQTLGQGPEFLTYFQNEAQLEKSRLLSDRFSAERPKGSFSTLEIQRTEQGDSAMYLCASSLAVETQYFGPGTRLLVL.

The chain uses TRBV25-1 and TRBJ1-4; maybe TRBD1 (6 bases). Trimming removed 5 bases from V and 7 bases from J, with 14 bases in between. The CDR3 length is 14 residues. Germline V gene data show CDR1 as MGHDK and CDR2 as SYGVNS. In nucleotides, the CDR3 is TGTGCCAGCAGTTGGACAGCAGGCGGTGAAAAACTGTTTTTT. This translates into CASSWTAGGEKLFF.

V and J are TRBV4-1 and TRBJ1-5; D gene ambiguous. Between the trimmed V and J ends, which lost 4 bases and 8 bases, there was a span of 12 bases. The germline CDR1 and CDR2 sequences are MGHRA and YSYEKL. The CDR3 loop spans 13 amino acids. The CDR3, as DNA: TGCGCCAGCAGCCTGAATCTATTGGAGCCCCAGCATTTT. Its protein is CASSLNLLEPQHF.

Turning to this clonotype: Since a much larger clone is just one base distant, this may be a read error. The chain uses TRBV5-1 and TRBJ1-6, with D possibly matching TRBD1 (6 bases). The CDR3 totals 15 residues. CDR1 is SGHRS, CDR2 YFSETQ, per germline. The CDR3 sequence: CASSLGQGYNPPLHF. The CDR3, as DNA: TGCGCCAGCAGCTTGGGGCAGGGGTATAATCCACCCCTCCACTTT.

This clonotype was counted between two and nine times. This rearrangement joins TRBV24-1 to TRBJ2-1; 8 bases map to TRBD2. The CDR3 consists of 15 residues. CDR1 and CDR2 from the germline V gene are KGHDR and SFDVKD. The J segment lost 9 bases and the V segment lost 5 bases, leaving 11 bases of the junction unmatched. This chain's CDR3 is CATSVKQAGESEQFF. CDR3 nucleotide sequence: TGTGCCACCAGTGTTAAGCAAGCGGGGGAATCTGAGCAGTTCTTC.

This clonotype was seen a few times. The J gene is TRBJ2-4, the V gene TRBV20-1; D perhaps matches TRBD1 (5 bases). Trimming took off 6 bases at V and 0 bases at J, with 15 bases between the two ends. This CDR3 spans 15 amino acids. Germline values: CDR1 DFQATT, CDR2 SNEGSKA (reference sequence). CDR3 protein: CSANRQTLAKNIQYF. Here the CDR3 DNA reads TGCAGTGCCAACCGACAGACCCTAGCCAAAAACATTCAGTACTTC.